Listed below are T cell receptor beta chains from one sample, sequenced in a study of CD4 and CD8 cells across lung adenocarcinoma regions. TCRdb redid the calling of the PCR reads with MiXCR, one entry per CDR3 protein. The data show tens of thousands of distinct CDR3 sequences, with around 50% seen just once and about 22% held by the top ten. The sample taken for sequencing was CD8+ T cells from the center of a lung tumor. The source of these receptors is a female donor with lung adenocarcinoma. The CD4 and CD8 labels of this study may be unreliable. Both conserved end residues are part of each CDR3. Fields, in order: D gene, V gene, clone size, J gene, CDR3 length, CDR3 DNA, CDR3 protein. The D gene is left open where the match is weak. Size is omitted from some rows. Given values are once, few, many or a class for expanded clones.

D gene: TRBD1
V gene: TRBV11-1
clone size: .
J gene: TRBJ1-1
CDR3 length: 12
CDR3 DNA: TGTGCCAGCAGCCCTAACAGGGGGGAAGCTTTCTTT
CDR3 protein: CASSPNRGEAFF

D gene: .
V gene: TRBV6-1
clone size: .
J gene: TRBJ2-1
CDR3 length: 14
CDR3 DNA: TGTGCCAGCGCCCTGGCCCCCATATACAATGAGCAGTTCTTC
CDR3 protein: CASALAPIYNEQFF

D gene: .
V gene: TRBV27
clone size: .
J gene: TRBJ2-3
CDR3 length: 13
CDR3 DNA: TGTGCCAGCGGGACCTGGGGCGAAGATACGCAGTATTTT
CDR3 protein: CASGTWGEDTQYF

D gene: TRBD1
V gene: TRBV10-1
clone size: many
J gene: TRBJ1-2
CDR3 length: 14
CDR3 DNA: TGCGCCAGCAGTGACCACAGGGGGCTCTATGGCTACACCTTC
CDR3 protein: CASSDHRGLYGYTF

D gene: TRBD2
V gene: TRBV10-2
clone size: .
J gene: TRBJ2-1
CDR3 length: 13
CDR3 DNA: TGCGCCAGCAAGGGAGGACTAGCAAGCGAGCAGTTCTTC
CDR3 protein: CASKGGLASEQFF

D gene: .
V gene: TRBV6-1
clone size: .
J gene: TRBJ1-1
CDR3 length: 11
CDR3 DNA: TGTGCCAGCAGGCTTGACAGGATCGCTTTCTTT
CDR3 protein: CASRLDRIAFF

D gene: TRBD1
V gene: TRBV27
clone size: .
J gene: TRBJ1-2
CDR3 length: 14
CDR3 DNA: TGTGCCAGCAGTCCACGGACAGGCGGGTTTGGCTACACCTTC
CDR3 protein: CASSPRTGGFGYTF

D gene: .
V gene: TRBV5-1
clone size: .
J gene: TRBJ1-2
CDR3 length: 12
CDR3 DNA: TGCGCCAGCAGCGCGGAAGGTTACGGCTACACCTTC
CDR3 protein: CASSAEGYGYTF

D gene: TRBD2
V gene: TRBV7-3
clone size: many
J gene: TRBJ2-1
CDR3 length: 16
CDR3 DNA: TGTGCCAGCAGCCTCTTGGGGGAGGGATCCTACAATGAGCAGTTCTTC
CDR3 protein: CASSLLGEGSYNEQFF

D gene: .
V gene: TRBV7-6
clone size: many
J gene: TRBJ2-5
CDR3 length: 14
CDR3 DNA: TGTGCCAGCAGCTTAGTCGCAGGGGCTGAGACCCAGTACTTC
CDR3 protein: CASSLVAGAETQYF

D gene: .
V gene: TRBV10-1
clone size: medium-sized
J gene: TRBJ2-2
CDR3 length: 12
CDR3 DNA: TGCGCCAGCAGGGGAAGGACCGGGGAGCTGTTTTTT
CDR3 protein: CASRGRTGELFF

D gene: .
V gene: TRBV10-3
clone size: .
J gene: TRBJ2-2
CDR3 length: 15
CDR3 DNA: TGTGCCATCAGCGTACTGGCGGGAAGCACAGGTACGCTGTATTTT
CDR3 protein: CAISVLAGSTGTLYF

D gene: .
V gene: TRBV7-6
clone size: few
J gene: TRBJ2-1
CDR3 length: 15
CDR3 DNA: TGTGCCAGCAGCTTAGCGGAGGGGACCTACAATGAGCAGTTCTTC
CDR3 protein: CASSLAEGTYNEQFF

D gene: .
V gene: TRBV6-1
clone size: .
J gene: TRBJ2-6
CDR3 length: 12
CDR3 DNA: TGTGCCAGCCAGTCTGGGGCCAACGTCCTGACTTTC
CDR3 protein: CASQSGANVLTF

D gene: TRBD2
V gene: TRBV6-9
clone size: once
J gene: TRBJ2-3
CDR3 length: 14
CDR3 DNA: TGTGCCAGCAGTTATAGCGGGAGACCCGATACGCAGTATTTT
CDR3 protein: CASSYSGRPDTQYF

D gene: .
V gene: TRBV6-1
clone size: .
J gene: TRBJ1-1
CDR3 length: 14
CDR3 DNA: TGTGCCAGCAGTGAGATCCCGTTTGTTAGTGAAGCTTTCTTT
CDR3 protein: CASSEIPFVSEAFF